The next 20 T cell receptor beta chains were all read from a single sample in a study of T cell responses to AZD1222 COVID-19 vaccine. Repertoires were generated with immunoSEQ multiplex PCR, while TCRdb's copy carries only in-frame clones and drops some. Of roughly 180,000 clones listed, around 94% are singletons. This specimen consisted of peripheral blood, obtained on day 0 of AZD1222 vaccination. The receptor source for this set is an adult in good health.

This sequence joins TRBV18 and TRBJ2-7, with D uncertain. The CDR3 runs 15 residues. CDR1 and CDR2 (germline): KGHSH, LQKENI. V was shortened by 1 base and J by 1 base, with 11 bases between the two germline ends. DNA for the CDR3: TGTGCCAGCTCACCACAGGCGGATCCTTCCTACGAGCAGTACTTC. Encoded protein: CASSPQADPSYEQYF.

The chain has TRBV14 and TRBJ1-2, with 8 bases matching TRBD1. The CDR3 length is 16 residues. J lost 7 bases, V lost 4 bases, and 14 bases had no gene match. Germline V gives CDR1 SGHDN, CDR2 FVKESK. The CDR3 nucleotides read TGTGCCAGCAGCCGACAAGGGACAGGTCTTATAGGTGGCTACACCTTC. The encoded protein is CASSRQGTGLIGGYTF. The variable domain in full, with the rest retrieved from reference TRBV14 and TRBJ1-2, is EAGVTQFPSHSVIEKGQTVTLRCDPISGHDNLYWYRRVMGKEIKFLLHFVKESKQDESGMPNNRFLAERTGGTYSTLKVQPAELEDSGVYFCASSRQGTGLIGGYTFGSGTRLTVV.

The CDR3 protein is CASYRGNYGYTF. The CDR3 DNA sequence: TGTGCCAGTTACAGGGGGAACTATGGCTACACCTTC. The V gene is TRBV19, the J gene TRBJ1-2; 8 bases align to TRBD1. The germline gives CDR1 LNHDA, CDR2 SQIVND (reference sequence). This CDR3 comprises 12 residues. The V and J ends lost 8 bases and 2 bases, in that order; junction bases with no gene match: 1.

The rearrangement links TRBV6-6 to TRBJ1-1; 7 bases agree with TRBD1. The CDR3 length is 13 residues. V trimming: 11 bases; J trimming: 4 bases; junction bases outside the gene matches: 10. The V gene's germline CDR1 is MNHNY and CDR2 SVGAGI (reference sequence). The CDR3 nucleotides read TGTGCCTTTCGAGAGGGACAGACCACTGAAGCTTTCTTT. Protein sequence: CAFREGQTTEAFF.

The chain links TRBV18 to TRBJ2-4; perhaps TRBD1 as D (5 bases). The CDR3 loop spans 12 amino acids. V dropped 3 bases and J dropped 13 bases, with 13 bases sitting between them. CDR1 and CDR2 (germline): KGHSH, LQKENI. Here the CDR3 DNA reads TGTGCCAGCTCACCCGACAGCTTTCTGCAGTACTTC. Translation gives CASSPDSFLQYF.

This chain's CDR3 is CASSHRADYNEQFF. The CDR3 nucleotides are TGTGCCAGCAGCCACCGAGCAGACTACAATGAGCAGTTCTTC. The gene calls are TRBV14 and TRBJ2-1, with unresolved D. The CDR3 is made up of 14 amino acids. Germline V gives CDR1 SGHDN, CDR2 FVKESK. Trimming cost V 3 bases and J 3 bases, with 9 bases left between them. Filled out from reference TRBV14 and TRBJ2-1, the complete variable domain reads EAGVTQFPSHSVIEKGQTVTLRCDPISGHDNLYWYRRVMGKEIKFLLHFVKESKQDESGMPNNRFLAERTGGTYSTLKVQPAELEDSGVYFCASSHRADYNEQFFGPGTRLTVL.

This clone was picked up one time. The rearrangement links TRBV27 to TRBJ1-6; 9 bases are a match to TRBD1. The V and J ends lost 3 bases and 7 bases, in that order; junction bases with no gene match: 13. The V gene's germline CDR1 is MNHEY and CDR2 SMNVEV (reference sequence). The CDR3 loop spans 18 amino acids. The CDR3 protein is CASSLIGGTGKNNSPLHF. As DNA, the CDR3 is TGTGCCAGCAGTTTGATTGGAGGGACAGGGAAGAACAATTCACCCCTCCACTTT.

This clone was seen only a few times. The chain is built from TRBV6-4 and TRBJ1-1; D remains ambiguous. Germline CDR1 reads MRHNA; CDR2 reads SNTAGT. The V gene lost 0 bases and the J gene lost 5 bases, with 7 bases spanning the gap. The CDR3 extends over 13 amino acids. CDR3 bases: TGTGCCAGCAGTGACTCGAGGGTGACTGAAGCTTTCTTT. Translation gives CASSDSRVTEAFF.

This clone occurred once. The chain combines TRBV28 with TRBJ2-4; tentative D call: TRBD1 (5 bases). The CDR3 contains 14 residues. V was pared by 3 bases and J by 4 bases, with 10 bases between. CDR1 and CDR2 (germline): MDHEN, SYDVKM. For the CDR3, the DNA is TGTGCCAGCAGTTTCCCGGACACAAAAAACATTCAGTACTTC. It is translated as CASSFPDTKNIQYF.

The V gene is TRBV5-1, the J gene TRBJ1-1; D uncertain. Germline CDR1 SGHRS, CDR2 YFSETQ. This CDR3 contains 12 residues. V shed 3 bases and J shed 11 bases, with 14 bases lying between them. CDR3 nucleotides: TGCGCCAGCAGCTCCGACAACCTGGCGGCTTTCTTT. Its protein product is CASSSDNLAAFF.

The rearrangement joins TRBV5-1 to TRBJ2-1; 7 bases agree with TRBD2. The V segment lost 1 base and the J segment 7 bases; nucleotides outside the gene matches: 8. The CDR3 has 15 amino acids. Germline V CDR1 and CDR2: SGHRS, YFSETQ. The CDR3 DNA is TGCGCCAGCAGCTTGTCGGCGGGAGTCGGGAATGAGCAGTTCTTC. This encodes CASSLSAGVGNEQFF. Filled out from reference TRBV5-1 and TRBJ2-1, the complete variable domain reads KAGVTQTPRYLIKTRGQQVTLSCSPISGHRSVSWYQQTPGQGLQFLFEYFSETQRNKGNFPGRFSGRQFSNSRSEMNVSTLELGDSALYLCASSLSAGVGNEQFFGPGTRLTVL.

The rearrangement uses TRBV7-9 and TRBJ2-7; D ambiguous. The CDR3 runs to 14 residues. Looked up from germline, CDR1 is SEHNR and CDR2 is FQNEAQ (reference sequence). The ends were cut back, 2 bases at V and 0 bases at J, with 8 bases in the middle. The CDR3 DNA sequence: TGTGCCAGCAGCTTATCCCCCAGCTCCTACGAGCAGTACTTC. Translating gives CASSLSPSSYEQYF. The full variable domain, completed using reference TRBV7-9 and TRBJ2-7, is DTGVSQNPRHKITKRGQNVTFRCDPISEHNRLYWYRQTLGQGPEFLTYFQNEAQLEKSRLLSDRFSAERPKGSFSTLEIQRTEQGDSAMYLCASSLSPSSYEQYFGPGTRLTVT.

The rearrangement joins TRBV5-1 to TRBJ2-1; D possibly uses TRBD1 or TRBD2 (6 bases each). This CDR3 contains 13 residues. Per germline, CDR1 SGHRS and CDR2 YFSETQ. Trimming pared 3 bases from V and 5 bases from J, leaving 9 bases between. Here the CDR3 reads CASSWGADNEQFF. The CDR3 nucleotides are TGCGCCAGCAGCTGGGGGGCTGACAATGAGCAGTTCTTC.

CDR3 in DNA: TGTGCCAGTAGTACTGGCAGCTTTTGGGAAAAACTGTTTTTT. It encodes CASSTGSFWEKLFF. The chain joins TRBV19 to TRBJ1-4, with D unclear. This CDR3 region has 14 residues. V lost 4 bases and J lost 8, with 14 bases in between. CDR1 is LNHDA, CDR2 SQIVND, per germline (reference sequence). Using reference TRBV19 and TRBJ1-4 for the parts outside the CDR3, the full variable domain is DGGITQSPKYLFRKEGQNVTLSCEQNLNHDAMYWYRQDPGQGLRLIYYSQIVNDFQKGDIAEGYSVSREKKESFPLTVTSAQKNPTAFYLCASSTGSFWEKLFFGSGTQLSVL.

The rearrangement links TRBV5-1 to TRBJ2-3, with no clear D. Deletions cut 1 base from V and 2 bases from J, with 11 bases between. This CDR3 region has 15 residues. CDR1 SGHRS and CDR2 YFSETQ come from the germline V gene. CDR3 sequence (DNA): TGCGCCAGCAGCTTGAGCCAGATATCCACAGATACGCAGTATTTT. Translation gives CASSLSQISTDTQYF.

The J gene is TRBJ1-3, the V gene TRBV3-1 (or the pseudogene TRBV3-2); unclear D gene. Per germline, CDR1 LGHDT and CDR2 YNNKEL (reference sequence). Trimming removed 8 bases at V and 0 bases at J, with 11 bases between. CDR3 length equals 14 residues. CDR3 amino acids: CASRSADSGNTIYF. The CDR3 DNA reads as TGTGCCAGCCGTTCCGCCGACTCTGGAAACACCATATATTTT.

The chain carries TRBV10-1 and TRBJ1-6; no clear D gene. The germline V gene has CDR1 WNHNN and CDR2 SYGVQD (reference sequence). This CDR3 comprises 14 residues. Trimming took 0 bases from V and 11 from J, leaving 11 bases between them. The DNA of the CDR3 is TGCGCCAGCAGTGAGTCCCCGGGATCGGCACCCCTCCACTTT. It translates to CASSESPGSAPLHF.

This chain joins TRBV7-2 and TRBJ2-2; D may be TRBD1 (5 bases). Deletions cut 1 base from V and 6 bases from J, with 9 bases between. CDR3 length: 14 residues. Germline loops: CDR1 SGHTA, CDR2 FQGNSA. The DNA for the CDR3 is TGTGCCAGCAGCTTAGATGGACAAGCCGGGGAGCTGTTTTTT. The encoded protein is CASSLDGQAGELFF.

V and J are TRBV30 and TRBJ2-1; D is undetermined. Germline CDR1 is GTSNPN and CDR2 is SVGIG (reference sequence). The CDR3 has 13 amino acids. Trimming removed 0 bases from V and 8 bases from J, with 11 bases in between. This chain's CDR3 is CAWSVVRGHEQFF. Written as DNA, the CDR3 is TGTGCCTGGAGTGTTGTAAGAGGCCATGAGCAGTTCTTC.

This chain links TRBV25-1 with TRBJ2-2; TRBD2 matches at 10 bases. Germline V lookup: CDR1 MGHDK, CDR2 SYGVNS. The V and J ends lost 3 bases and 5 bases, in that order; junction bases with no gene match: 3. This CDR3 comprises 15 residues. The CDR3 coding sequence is TGTGCCAGCAGTGAGCTAGCGGGAGCAACCGGGGAGCTGTTTTTT. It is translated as CASSELAGATGELFF.